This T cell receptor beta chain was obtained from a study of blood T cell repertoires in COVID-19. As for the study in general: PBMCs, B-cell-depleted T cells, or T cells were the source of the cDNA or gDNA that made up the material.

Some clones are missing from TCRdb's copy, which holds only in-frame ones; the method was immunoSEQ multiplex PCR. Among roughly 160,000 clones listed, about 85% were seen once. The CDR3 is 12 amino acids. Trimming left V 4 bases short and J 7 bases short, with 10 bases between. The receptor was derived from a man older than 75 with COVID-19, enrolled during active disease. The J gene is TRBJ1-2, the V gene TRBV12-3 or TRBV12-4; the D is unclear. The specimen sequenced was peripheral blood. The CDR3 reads CASSSSGRGYTF. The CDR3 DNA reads TGTGCCAGCAGTTCGAGCGGTCGTGGCTACACCTTC.